The TCR beta chain described here comes from a study of blood T cell repertoires in COVID-19. TCRdb's copy holds only in-frame clones and misses some; the assay was immunoSEQ multiplex PCR. The profile shows tens of thousands of clones, 75% to 80% of them singletons. Germline-derived CDR1 and CDR2 are SGHKS and YYEKEE (reference sequence). The CDR3 extends over 17 amino acids. V trimming: 4 bases; J trimming: 0 bases; junction bases outside the gene matches: 9. The TCR originated in a man between 65 and 79 years old with COVID-19, enrolled during active disease. The sample consisted of peripheral blood. The chain is built from TRBV5-5 and TRBJ2-1; the match to TRBD2 covers 8 bases. The CDR3 region has the DNA TGTGCCAGCAGCGTCTCGTGGACTAGCAACTCCTACAATGAGCAGTTCTTC. Protein: CASSVSWTSNSYNEQFF. The variable domain in full, completed from reference TRBV5-5 and TRBJ2-1, reads DAGVTQSPTHLIKTRGQQVTLRCSPISGHKSVSWYQQVLGQGPQFIFQYYEKEERGRGNFPDRFSARQFPNYSSELNVNALLLGDSALYLCASSVSWTSNSYNEQFFGPGTRLTVL.